These 9 T cell receptor beta chains were all obtained from the same sample, sequenced in a study of T-cell memory formation after mild COVID-19. Each CDR3 protein is one row after TCRdb ran MiXCR on the 5' RACE reads. The sample shows around 200,000 distinct CDR3 sequences, about 18% of them seen only once. The sequenced material came from PBMCs or a T cell subset sorted from them (not recorded which). These receptors came from a man between 18 and 29 years old who had mild COVID-19 (a few samples of this study predate the infection). Cell type and time point are not known.

The chain joins TRBV20-1 to TRBJ1-1, with unresolved D. Per germline, CDR1 DFQATT and CDR2 SNEGSKA (reference sequence). The CDR3 loop spans 12 amino acids. V was clipped by 2 bases and J by 3 bases, with 7 bases between them. The CDR3 DNA reads TGCAGTGCTAGAAAAACAGACACTGAAGCTTTCTTT. It encodes CSARKTDTEAFF.

The chain links TRBV7-9 to TRBJ1-2, with TRBD1 as a possible D gene (5 bases). Germline V gene sequence: CDR1 SEHNR, CDR2 FQNEAQ (reference sequence). This CDR3 comprises 14 residues. Trimming pared 5 bases from V and 2 bases from J, leaving 12 bases between. The CDR3 loop reads CASSRRAQNYGYTF. The CDR3 coding sequence is TGTGCCAGCAGCCGCAGGGCCCAAAACTATGGCTACACCTTC.

The chain employs TRBV9 and TRBJ2-2; TRBD1 agrees at 7 bases. Per the germline V gene, CDR1 is SGDLS and CDR2 is YYNGEE. Trimming cost V 4 bases and J 5 bases; bases outside gene matches: 8. This CDR3 has 15 amino acids. The CDR3 nucleotides read TGTGCCAGCAGCCTTGATACAGGGGAGACCGGGGAGCTGTTTTTT. Amino acid sequence: CASSLDTGETGELFF.

The chain links TRBV11-2 to TRBJ1-1; TRBD1 agrees at 8 bases. This CDR3 has 14 residues. V dropped 5 bases and J dropped 6; count of bases not matched to a gene: 8. From germline, CDR1 is SGHAT and CDR2 FQNNGV. CDR3 DNA: TGTGCCAGCAGCCGAGTACGGACAGGGTCTGAAGCTTTCTTT. It encodes CASSRVRTGSEAFF.

The chain links TRBV24-1 to TRBJ2-3; maybe TRBD2 (6 bases). This CDR3 has 15 residues. CDR1 and CDR2 (germline): KGHDR, SFDVKD. Trimming cost V 1 base and J 4 bases, with 11 bases left between them. Here the CDR3 reads CATSDLGGLADTQYF. Here the CDR3 DNA reads TGTGCCACCAGTGATTTAGGAGGGTTGGCAGATACGCAGTATTTT.

In DNA, the CDR3 is TGTGCCAGCAGCTTGGTCCAGGGGAACTATGGCTACACCTTC. Translating it yields CASSLVQGNYGYTF. This chain uses TRBV5-6 with TRBJ1-2, with a possible D match to TRBD1 (6 bases). Trimming removed 0 bases from V and 2 bases from J, with 8 bases in between. CDR1 is SGHDT, CDR2 YYEEEE, per germline. This CDR3 is 14 amino acids long. Looking up the rest from reference TRBV5-6 and TRBJ1-2 gives the full variable domain: DAGVTQSPTHLIKTRGQQVTLRCSPKSGHDTVSWYQQALGQGPQFIFQYYEEEERQRGNFPDRFSGHQFPNYSSELNVNALLLGDSALYLCASSLVQGNYGYTFGSGTRLTVV.

The chain employs TRBV2 and TRBJ2-5, with D perhaps TRBD1 (6 bases). Looked up from germline, CDR1 is SNHLY and CDR2 is FYNNEI. The CDR3 length is 15 residues. Trimming cost V 8 bases and J 2 bases, with 18 bases left between them. The CDR3 DNA reads as TGTGCCAGCTCGCTCAGGGGAACCTTGCAAGAGACCCAGTACTTC. Its protein is CASSLRGTLQETQYF. The full variable domain, with the rest looked up from reference TRBV2 and TRBJ2-5, is EPEVTQTPSHQVTQMGQEVILRCVPISNHLYFYWYRQILGQKVEFLVSFYNNEISEKSEIFDDQFSVERPDGSNFTLKIRSTKLEDSAMYFCASSLRGTLQETQYFGPGTRLLVL.

The chain has TRBV4-3 and TRBJ1-3; D not resolved. CDR1 is LGHNA and CDR2 is YSLEER in the germline V gene. Trimming cost V 0 bases and J 3 bases, with 12 bases left between them. CDR3 length: 16 residues. Here the CDR3 reads CASSQEVTYYGNTIYF. CDR3 DNA: TGCGCCAGCAGCCAAGAAGTGACGTACTATGGAAACACCATATATTTT.

In its sample, this clonotype was seen a few times. The chain is built from TRBV20-1 and TRBJ1-6; 8 bases map to TRBD1. V lost 4 bases to trimming and J lost 7 bases; unmatched junction nucleotides: 9. CDR1 is DFQATT and CDR2 is SNEGSKA in the germline V gene (reference sequence). The CDR3 is 15 residues long. In DNA, the CDR3 is TGCAGTGCTACCCAGTGGACAGGGAAGAATTCACCCCTCCACTTT. It specifies CSATQWTGKNSPLHF.